These 18 T cell receptor beta chains came from one sample sequenced in a study of cytomegalovirus exposure and HLA in healthy donors. Use of 60 Vbeta and 13 Jbeta primers characterized the PCR. Clones were sequenced by immunoSEQ multiplex PCR, and TCRdb holds only the in-frame ones, with some missing. The repertoire holds around 130,000 clones, with approximately 65% as singletons. The sequencing input was PBMCs. Source of these receptors: a man aged 18 to 30 in good health and CMV-seronegative.

The chain joins TRBV6-5 to TRBJ2-1; D possibly corresponds to TRBD2 (5 bases). The ends were cut back, 10 bases at V and 2 bases at J, with 12 bases in the middle. The CDR3 has 13 residues. Germline values: CDR1 MNHEY, CDR2 SVGAGI. The CDR3 nucleotides read TGTGCCACACTAGAGCCCCCCTACAATGAGCAGTTCTTC. Protein sequence: CATLEPPYNEQFF.

The chain uses TRBV7-9 and TRBJ1-2; 8 bases agree with TRBD1. Unmatched junction bases numbered 8, after V lost 5 bases and J lost 6 bases. The CDR3 contains 14 residues. The germline CDR1 and CDR2 sequences are SEHNR and FQNEAQ (reference sequence). CDR3 DNA sequence: TGTGCCAGCAGCGCTGGACAGGGTTTCAATGGCTACACCTTC. Protein sequence: CASSAGQGFNGYTF. Together with reference TRBV7-9 and TRBJ1-2, the CDR3 gives the full variable domain: DTGVSQNPRHKITKRGQNVTFRCDPISEHNRLYWYRQTLGQGPEFLTYFQNEAQLEKSRLLSDRFSAERPKGSFSTLEIQRTEQGDSAMYLCASSAGQGFNGYTFGSGTRLTVV.

Only one count was recorded for this clone. This chain links TRBV20-1 with TRBJ2-5, with D unresolved. The V end was cut by 6 bases, the J end by 5 bases, with 7 bases between. This CDR3 spans 10 amino acids. Germline lookup yields CDR1 DFQATT and CDR2 SNEGSKA (reference sequence). Here the CDR3 DNA reads TGCAGTGCAGGAGTCGAGACCCAGTACTTC. Residues: CSAGVETQYF.

The rearrangement joins TRBV5-1 to TRBJ2-3; 7 bases map to TRBD1. This CDR3 contains 17 residues. V lost 4 bases to trimming and J lost 3 bases; unmatched junction nucleotides: 14. The germline gives CDR1 SGHRS, CDR2 YFSETQ. The CDR3 protein is CASSLRQGPKGTDTQYF. The DNA for the CDR3 is TGCGCCAGCAGCCTGAGACAGGGCCCAAAAGGGACAGATACGCAGTATTTT.

This clone was observed a single time. CDR3 nucleotide sequence: TGTGCCAGCAGCTATGCAGGGGGCCTAAATGAAAAACTGTTTTTT. This translates into CASSYAGGLNEKLFF. The V gene is TRBV9, the J gene TRBJ1-4; TRBD1 matches 8 bases. Unmatched junction bases numbered 7, after V lost 4 bases and J lost 5 bases. Germline-derived CDR1 and CDR2 are SGDLS and YYNGEE. The CDR3 runs 15 residues. Variable domain in full (rest from reference TRBV9 and TRBJ1-4): DSGVTQTPKHLITATGQRVTLRCSPRSGDLSVYWYQQSLDQGLQFLIQYYNGEERAKGNILERFSAQQFPDLHSELNLSSLELGDSALYFCASSYAGGLNEKLFFGSGTQLSVL.

V usage is TRBV5-1 and J usage is TRBJ2-7; 7 nucleotides match TRBD2. The CDR3 runs 15 residues. The V and J ends lost 0 bases and 3 bases, in that order; junction bases with no gene match: 6. Germline V gives CDR1 SGHRS, CDR2 YFSETQ. CDR3 sequence: CASSLGVGGSYEQYF. DNA for the CDR3: TGCGCCAGCAGCTTGGGGGTCGGCGGGAGCTACGAGCAGTACTTC. Using reference TRBV5-1 and TRBJ2-7 for the parts outside the CDR3, the full variable domain is KAGVTQTPRYLIKTRGQQVTLSCSPISGHRSVSWYQQTPGQGLQFLFEYFSETQRNKGNFPGRFSGRQFSNSRSEMNVSTLELGDSALYLCASSLGVGGSYEQYFGPGTRLTVT.

This clone appeared a few times. The chain couples TRBV14 to TRBJ1-2; 7 bases align to TRBD1. The germline CDR1 and CDR2 sequences are SGHDN and FVKESK. The CDR3 totals 13 residues. The V gene end was trimmed by 4 bases and the J gene end by 9 bases; junction bases not matched to a gene: 8. CDR3 coding DNA: TGTGCCAGCAGCCCAGACAGGGTAATAAGCTACACCTTC. Residues: CASSPDRVISYTF.

This clone appeared once. V usage is TRBV30 and J usage is TRBJ2-7; TRBD1 matches at 7 bases. The junction had 5 bases not matched to a gene; V was cut back by 2 bases and J by 4 bases. CDR3 length: 13 amino acids. Germline-derived CDR1 and CDR2 are GTSNPN and SVGIG (reference sequence). In DNA form, the CDR3 reads TGTGCCTGGAGTTGGGACAGATCTTACGAGCAGTACTTC. Translating gives CAWSWDRSYEQYF.

This clone was recorded a few times. V gene TRBV5-1 combines with J gene TRBJ2-5; 8 bases agree with TRBD2. The germline gives CDR1 SGHRS, CDR2 YFSETQ. Trimming took 0 bases from V and 2 from J; bases not matched to a gene: 6. The CDR3 loop spans 16 amino acids. The CDR3 DNA follows: TGCGCCAGCAGCTTGGGGGGAGCGGGGGAGCAAGAGACCCAGTACTTC. Its translation: CASSLGGAGEQETQYF.

The genes are TRBV19 and TRBJ2-1, with TRBD2 matching over 10 bases. Trimming at V came to 10 bases and at J to 12 bases, leaving 15 bases not matched to a gene. The CDR3 spans 14 residues. Germline assignment: CDR1 LNHDA and CDR2 SQIVND (reference sequence). For the CDR3, the DNA is TGTGCCACCCAAGTGGAGCGGGGGGGCCTTAGGCAGTTCTTC. This encodes CATQVERGGLRQFF.

The genes are TRBV10-1 and TRBJ2-3; 8 bases fit TRBD1. Germline V CDR1 and CDR2: WNHNN, SYGVQD (reference sequence). V gave up 5 bases and J gave up 3 bases; unmatched junction bases: 4. The CDR3 is 14 amino acids. CDR3 in amino acids: CASSPGGATDTQYF. The CDR3 bases are TGCGCCAGCAGTCCAGGGGGCGCGACAGATACGCAGTATTTT.

The chain combines TRBV28 with TRBJ2-2; TRBD2 aligns across 7 bases. CDR3 length: 14 residues. Germline values: CDR1 MDHEN, CDR2 SYDVKM. The J segment lost 6 bases and the V segment lost 7 bases, leaving 8 bases of the junction unmatched. The CDR3 loop is CASNLGGLPGELFF. The CDR3 DNA follows: TGTGCCAGCAACCTGGGAGGGCTTCCCGGGGAGCTGTTTTTT.

V usage is TRBV28 and J usage is TRBJ1-2, with TRBD1 matching 8 bases. Trimming removed 10 bases from V and 2 bases from J; junction bases left unmatched: 18. This CDR3 is 17 amino acids long. The germline V gene has CDR1 MDHEN and CDR2 SYDVKM. The CDR3 loop reads CATTGGTGEKMNYGYTF. CDR3 sequence (DNA): TGTGCCACCACAGGGGGAACCGGGGAAAAAATGAACTATGGCTACACCTTC.

This chain connects TRBV5-6 to TRBJ2-7, with a tentative D call TRBD1 (5 bases). CDR3 length: 15 residues. Germline lookup yields CDR1 SGHDT and CDR2 YYEEEE. The germline V and J ends were trimmed by 0 bases and 3 bases, with 13 bases remaining between them. This CDR3 is CASSLEGLDNYEQYF. The CDR3 nucleotides are TGTGCCAGCAGCTTGGAGGGCCTGGACAACTACGAGCAGTACTTC.

The chain combines TRBV7-9 with TRBJ2-7, with D maybe TRBD2 (6 bases). The CDR3 spans 12 residues. V was trimmed by 1 base and J by 6 bases, leaving 7 bases between them. The germline gives CDR1 SEHNR, CDR2 FQNEAQ (reference sequence). Here the CDR3 reads CASSLGGGEQYF. DNA for the CDR3: TGTGCCAGCAGCTTAGGGGGAGGCGAGCAGTACTTC.

The chain is built from TRBV25-1 and TRBJ1-1; D not resolved. Germline V gene lookup returns CDR1 MGHDK and CDR2 SYGVNS. The CDR3 extends over 12 amino acids. Trimming cost V 6 bases and J 7 bases, with 12 bases left between them. CDR3 region: CASRSWEGEAFF. In DNA, the CDR3 is TGTGCCAGCAGGTCATGGGAGGGTGAAGCTTTCTTT.

The gene calls are TRBV7-8 and TRBJ1-5; D remains ambiguous. Germline loops: CDR1 SGHVS, CDR2 FQNEAQ. This CDR3 has 13 residues. Trimming took off 2 bases at V and 6 bases at J, with 8 bases between the two ends. The CDR3 nucleotides read TGTGCCAGCAGCTTACTCCGAGTTCAGCCCCAGCATTTT. Protein: CASSLLRVQPQHF.

The rearrangement joins TRBV30 to TRBJ1-1, with D uncertain. Germline V gives CDR1 GTSNPN, CDR2 SVGIG (reference sequence). This CDR3 spans 12 amino acids. The V and J ends lost 3 bases and 11 bases respectively, with 16 bases between them. This CDR3 is CAWRDGAGAAFF. CDR3 DNA sequence: TGTGCCTGGAGGGACGGCGCGGGTGCGGCTTTCTTT.